This T cell receptor (beta chain) was captured by sequencing in a study of OX40 agonist ivuxolimab in advanced cancers. Study-wide context: Cancers in dose escalation were hepatocellular, melanoma, renal cell and head and neck. One patient with hepatocellular carcinoma and two with cutaneous melanoma, three in all, had partial responses.

The CDR3 covers 15 residues. Per germline, CDR1 SGHTA and CDR2 FQGNSA. The ends lost 4 bases at V and 0 bases at J; junction bases unmatched: 5. Only in-frame clones appear in the TCRdb table, and some are missing; sequencing was by immunoSEQ multiplex PCR. The table shows under 90,000 clones, with around 83% occurring only once. J is TRBJ1-2 and V is TRBV7-2, with 7 bases identical to TRBD1. Sequenced material: CD4+ or CD8+ T cells sorted from blood, taken in a trial of the OX40 agonist ivuxolimab. The clonotype comes from an adult with an advanced solid tumor such as melanoma, head and neck, liver or kidney cancer. CDR3 bases: TGTGCCAGCAGCTACACCGGGACAGCTAACTATGGCTACACCTTC. Its protein is CASSYTGTANYGYTF.